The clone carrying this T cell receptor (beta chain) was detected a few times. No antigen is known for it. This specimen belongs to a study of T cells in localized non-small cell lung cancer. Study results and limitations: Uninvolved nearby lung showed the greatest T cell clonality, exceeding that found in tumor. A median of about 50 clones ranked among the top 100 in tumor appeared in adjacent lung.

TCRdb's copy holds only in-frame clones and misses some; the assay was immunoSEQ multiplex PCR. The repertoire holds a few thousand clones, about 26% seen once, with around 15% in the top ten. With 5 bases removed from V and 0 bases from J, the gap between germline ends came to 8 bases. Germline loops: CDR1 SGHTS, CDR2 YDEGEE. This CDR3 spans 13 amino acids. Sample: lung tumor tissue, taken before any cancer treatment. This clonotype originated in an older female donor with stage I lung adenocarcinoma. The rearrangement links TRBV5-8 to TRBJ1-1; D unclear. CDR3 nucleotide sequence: TGTGCCAGCAGATACGATCTGAACACTGAAGCTTTCTTT. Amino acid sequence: CASRYDLNTEAFF.